This T cell receptor beta chain was identified during a study of blood T cell repertoires in COVID-19 (dated by TCRdb to the early 2020s). With respect to the entire study: Collaborator samples came from the United States, Italy and Spain and covered acute and convalescent phases of COVID-19. The material from the prospective study consisted of cDNA or gDNA derived from T cells, B-cell-depleted T cells, or PBMCs. Deeply sampled blood TCRbeta repertoires from subjects exposed to, actively infected with, or recovered from COVID-19 were included in the dataset. A freely available public database, intended as a resource for researchers studying the immune response to SARS-CoV-2, is where the repertoires were released. The samples were drawn from two sources: the first 160 participants of the ongoing ImmuneRACE study, and approximately 1,300 subjects contributed by 6 global collaborators. Sample metadata almost always included a de-identified subject ID, COVID-19 status, age in years and sex. Where HLA class I and class II types were available, the types were taken from metadata supplied by the sample provider, not from assay-based typing.

V is trimmed back by 1 base and J by 13 bases, and the junction contains 5 bases that no gene match accounts for. The CDR3 sequence holds 12 residues, the cysteine and phenylalanine included. Left in the record is the CDR3 DNA by itself, 36 bases read in frame from the first base. The germline V gene (reference sequence) specifies GTSNPN as CDR1 and SVGIG as CDR2. Of note for this clone: Its antigen has not been determined. The sample holds no much larger clone one base away, and base qualities are not on file.

Whole blood was collected in K2EDTA tubes by collaborating institutions according to the institutions' own protocols. Collaborator samples were shipped for TCRbeta analysis as frozen whole blood, isolated PBMCs, or DNA extracted from either sample type. Broader findings and caveats from the paper: The quantity of clinical and demographic metadata differed by source and by participant and was supplied without curation.

The immunoSEQ Assay, a bias-controlled multiplex PCR, was used to amplify TCRbeta CDR3 regions from genomic DNA. The authors processed their data as follows. The number of nucleated cells in each sample was estimated from the amplification of reference gene primers within the assay. Sequence reads were collapsed and filtered to measure the absolute abundance of every unique TCRbeta CDR3 rearrangement. Productive Simpson clonality was computed per sample as the square root of Simpson's diversity index over productive rearrangements. Drawn from immuneACCESS, this table holds only the in-frame rearrangements with V and J called that TCRdb kept. Clones are partly lost; checked studies trace under half to an unresolved V gene and leave the rest unexplained. The D gene and trimming were derived from the DNA, and the V and J assignments and clone size from that table. The sample contains tens of thousands of clones, around 82% of them found a single time. The ten largest clones capture around a fifth of the sample.

The sample taken for sequencing was peripheral blood. The chain is encoded by TRBV30 joined to TRBJ2-1, and 9 junction bases match TRBD1. This receptor was identified in a human donor in a cohort sampled during active COVID-19. CDR3 region: CAWSATGGPQFF. The DNA sequence is given as TGTGCCTGGAGTGCCACAGGGGGCCCTCAGTTCTTC.